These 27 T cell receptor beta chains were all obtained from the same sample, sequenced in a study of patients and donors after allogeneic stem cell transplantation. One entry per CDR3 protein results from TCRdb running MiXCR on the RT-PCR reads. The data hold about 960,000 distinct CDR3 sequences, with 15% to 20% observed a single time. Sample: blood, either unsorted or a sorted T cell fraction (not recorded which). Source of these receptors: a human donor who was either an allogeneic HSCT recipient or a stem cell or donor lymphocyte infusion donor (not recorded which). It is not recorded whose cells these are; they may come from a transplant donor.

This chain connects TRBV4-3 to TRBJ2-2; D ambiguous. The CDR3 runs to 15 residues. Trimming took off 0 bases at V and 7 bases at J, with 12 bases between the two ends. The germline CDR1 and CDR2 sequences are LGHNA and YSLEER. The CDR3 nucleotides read TGCGCCAGCAGCCAAGAAAGCCTCAAGGGCGGGGAGCTGTTTTTT. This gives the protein CASSQESLKGGELFF.

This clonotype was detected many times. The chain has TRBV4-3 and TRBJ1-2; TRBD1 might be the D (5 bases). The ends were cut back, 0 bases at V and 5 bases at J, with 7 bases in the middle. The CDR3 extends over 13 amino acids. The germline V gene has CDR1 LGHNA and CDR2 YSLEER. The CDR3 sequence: CASSQDAGYGYTF. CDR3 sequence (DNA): TGCGCCAGCAGCCAAGATGCAGGGTATGGCTACACCTTC.

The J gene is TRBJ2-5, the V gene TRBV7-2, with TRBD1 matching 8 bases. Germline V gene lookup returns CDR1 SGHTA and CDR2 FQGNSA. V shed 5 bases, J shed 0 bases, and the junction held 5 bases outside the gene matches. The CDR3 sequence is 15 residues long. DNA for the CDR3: TGTGCCAGCAGCCGGGGACAGGTGTACCAAGAGACCCAGTACTTC. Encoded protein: CASSRGQVYQETQYF.

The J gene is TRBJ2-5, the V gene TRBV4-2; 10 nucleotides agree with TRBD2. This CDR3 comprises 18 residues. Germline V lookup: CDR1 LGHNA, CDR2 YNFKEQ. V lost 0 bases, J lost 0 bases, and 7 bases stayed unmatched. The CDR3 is CASSQDPVLAGDQETQYF. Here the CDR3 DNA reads TGTGCCAGCAGCCAAGATCCTGTTCTAGCGGGGGACCAAGAGACCCAGTACTTC.

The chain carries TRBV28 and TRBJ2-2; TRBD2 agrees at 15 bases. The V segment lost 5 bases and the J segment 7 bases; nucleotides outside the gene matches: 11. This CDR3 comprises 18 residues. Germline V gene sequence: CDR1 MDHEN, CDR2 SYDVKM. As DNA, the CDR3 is TGTGCCAGCAGTCCCTTCCTCGGACTAGCGGGAGGGGGCGGGGAGCTGTTTTTT. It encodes CASSPFLGLAGGGGELFF.

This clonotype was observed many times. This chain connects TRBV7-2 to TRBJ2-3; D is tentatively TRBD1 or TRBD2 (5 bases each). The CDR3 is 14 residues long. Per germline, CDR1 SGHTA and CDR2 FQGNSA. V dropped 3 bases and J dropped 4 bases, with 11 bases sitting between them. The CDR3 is CASSFEGPADTQYF. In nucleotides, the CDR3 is TGTGCCAGCAGCTTTGAGGGGCCCGCAGATACGCAGTATTTT.

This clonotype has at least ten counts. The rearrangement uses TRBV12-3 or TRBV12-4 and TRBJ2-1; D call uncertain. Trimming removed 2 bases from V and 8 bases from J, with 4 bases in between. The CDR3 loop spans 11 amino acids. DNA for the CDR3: TGTGCCAGCAGTTTATGGGATGAGCAGTTCTTC. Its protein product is CASSLWDEQFF.

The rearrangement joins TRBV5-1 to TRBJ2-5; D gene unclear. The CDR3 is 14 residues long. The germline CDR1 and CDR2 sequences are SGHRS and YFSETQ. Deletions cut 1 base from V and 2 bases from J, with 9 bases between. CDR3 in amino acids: CASSLSLQQETQYF. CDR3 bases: TGCGCCAGCAGCTTGTCCCTACAACAAGAGACCCAGTACTTC.

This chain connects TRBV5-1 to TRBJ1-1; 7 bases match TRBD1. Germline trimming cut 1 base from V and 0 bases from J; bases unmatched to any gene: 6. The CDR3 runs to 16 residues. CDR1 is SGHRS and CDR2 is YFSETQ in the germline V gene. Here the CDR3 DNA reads TGCGCCAGCAGCTTGCCAGGGGGGACATTGAACACTGAAGCTTTCTTT. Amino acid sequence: CASSLPGGTLNTEAFF. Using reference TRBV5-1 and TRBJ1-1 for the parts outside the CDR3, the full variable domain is KAGVTQTPRYLIKTRGQQVTLSCSPISGHRSVSWYQQTPGQGLQFLFEYFSETQRNKGNFPGRFSGRQFSNSRSEMNVSTLELGDSALYLCASSLPGGTLNTEAFFGQGTRLTVV.

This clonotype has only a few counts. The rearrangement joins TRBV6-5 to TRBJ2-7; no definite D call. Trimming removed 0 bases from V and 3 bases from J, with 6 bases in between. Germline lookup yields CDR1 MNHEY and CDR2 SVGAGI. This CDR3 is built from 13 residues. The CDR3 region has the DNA TGTGCCAGCAGTTACTCGAGAGACTACGAGCAGTACTTC. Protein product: CASSYSRDYEQYF.

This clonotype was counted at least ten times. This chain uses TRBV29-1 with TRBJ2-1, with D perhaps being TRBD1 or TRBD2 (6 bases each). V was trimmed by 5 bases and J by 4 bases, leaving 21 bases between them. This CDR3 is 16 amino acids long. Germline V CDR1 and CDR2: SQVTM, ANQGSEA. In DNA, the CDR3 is TGCAGCGTTTCACCGGGGGCCCTCGACGATTACAATGAGCAGTTCTTC. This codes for CSVSPGALDDYNEQFF.

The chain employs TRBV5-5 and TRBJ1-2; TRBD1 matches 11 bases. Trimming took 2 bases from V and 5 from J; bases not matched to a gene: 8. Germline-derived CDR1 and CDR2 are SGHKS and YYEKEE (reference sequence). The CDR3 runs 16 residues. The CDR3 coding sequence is TGTGCCAGCAGCTTTGGTACCGGGACAGGGGGGTATGGCTACACCTTC. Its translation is CASSFGTGTGGYGYTF.

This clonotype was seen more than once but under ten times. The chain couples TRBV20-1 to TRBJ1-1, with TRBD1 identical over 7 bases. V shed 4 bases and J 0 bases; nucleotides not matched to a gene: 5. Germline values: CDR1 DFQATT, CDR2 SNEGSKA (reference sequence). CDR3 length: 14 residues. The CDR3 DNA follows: TGCAGTGCTACCCGGGACAGAGTGAACACTGAAGCTTTCTTT. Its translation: CSATRDRVNTEAFF.

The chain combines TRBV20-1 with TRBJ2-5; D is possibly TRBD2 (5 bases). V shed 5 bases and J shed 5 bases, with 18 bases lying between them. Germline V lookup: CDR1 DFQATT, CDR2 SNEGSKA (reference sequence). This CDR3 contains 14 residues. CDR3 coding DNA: TGCAGTGCTCCGGGGTGGGCCGTAAAGGAGACCCAGTACTTC. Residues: CSAPGWAVKETQYF.

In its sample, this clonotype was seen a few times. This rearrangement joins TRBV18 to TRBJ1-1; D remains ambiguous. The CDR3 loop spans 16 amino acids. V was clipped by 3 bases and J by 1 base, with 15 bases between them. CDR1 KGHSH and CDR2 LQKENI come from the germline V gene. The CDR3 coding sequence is TGTGCCAGCTCACCTTACCAAGTAACCGAGAACACTGAAGCTTTCTTT. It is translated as CASSPYQVTENTEAFF.

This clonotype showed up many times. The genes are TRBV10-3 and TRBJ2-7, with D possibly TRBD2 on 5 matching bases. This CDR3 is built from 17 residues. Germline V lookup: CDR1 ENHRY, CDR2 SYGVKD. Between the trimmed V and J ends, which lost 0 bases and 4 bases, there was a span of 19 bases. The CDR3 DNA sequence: TGTGCCATCAGTGAGTCGGGTCAGGTATTCGGCGGGTACGAGCAGTACTTC. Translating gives CAISESGQVFGGYEQYF.

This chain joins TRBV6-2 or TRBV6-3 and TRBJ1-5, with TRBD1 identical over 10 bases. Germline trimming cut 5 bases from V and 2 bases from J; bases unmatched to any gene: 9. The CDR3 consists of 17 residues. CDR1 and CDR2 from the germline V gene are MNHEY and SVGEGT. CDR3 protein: CASSPSRDRGGNQPQHF. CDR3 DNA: TGTGCCAGCAGTCCATCCCGGGACAGGGGTGGCAATCAGCCCCAGCATTTT.

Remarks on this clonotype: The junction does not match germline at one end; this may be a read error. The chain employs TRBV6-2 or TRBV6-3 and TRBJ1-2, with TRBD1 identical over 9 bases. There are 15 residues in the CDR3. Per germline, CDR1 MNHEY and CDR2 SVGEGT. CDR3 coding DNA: TGTGCCAGCAGTCCCCGGGACAGGGAGTACTATGGCTGCACCTTC. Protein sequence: CASSPRDREYYGCTF.

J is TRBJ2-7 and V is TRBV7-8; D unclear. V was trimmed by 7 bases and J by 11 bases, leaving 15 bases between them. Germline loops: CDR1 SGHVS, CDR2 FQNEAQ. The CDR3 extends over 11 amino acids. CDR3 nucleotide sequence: TGTGCCAGCACCAGAGGCCCTGAGAAGTACTTC. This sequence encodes CASTRGPEKYF.

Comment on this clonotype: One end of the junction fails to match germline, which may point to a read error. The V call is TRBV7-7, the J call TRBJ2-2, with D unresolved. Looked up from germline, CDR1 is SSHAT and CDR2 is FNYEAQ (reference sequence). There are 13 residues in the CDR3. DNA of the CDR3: TGTGCTAGCAGCCCCATCGCCCCCGGGGAGCTGTTTTTT. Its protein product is CASSPIAPGELFF.

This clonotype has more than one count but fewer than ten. CDR3 bases: TGTGCCATCAGTGAGCGGGCGGCCACAGATACGCAGTATTTT. This encodes CAISERAATDTQYF. The chain uses TRBV10-3 and TRBJ2-3; unclear D gene. The length of the CDR3 is 14 residues. Trimming left V 2 bases short and J 2 bases short, with 8 bases between. Germline CDR1 and CDR2: ENHRY and SYGVKD.

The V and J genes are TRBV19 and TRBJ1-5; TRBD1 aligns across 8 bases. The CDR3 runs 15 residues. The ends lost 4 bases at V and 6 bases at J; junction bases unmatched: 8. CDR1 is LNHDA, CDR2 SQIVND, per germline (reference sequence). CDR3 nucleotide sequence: TGTGCCAGTAGTACTCAGGACAGGGTTGGTCAGCCCCAGCATTTT. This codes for CASSTQDRVGQPQHF.

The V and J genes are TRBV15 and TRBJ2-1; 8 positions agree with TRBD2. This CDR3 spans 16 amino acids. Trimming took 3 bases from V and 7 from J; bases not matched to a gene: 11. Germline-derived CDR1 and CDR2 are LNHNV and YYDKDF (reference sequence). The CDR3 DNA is TGTGCCACCAGCAGGATACTAGCGGCGCCCCGGAATGAGCAGTTCTTC. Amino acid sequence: CATSRILAAPRNEQFF. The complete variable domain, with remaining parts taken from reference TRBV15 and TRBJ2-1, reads DAMVIQNPRYQVTQFGKPVTLSCSQTLNHNVMYWYQQKSSQAPKLLFHYYDKDFNNEADTPDNFQSRRPNTSFCFLDIRSPGLGDTAMYLCATSRILAAPRNEQFFGPGTRLTVL.

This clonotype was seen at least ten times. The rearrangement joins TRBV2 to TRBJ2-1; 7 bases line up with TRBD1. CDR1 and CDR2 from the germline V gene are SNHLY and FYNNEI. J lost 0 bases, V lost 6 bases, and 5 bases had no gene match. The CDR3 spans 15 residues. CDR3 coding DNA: TGTGCCAGCAGCCGGGACAGCAGCTCCTACAATGAGCAGTTCTTC. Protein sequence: CASSRDSSSYNEQFF.

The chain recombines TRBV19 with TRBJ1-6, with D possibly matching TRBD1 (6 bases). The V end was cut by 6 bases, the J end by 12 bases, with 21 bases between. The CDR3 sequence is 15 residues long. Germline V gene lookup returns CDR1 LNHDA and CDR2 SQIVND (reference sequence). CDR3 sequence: CASSIMKTGLLPLHF. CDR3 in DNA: TGTGCCAGTAGCATTATGAAGACAGGACTCCTACCCCTCCACTTT.

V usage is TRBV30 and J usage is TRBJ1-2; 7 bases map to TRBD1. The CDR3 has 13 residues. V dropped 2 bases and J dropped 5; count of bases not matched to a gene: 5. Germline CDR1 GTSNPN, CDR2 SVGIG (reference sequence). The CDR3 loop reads CAWSPDRVYGYTF. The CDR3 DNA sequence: TGTGCCTGGAGTCCTGACAGGGTGTATGGCTACACCTTC.

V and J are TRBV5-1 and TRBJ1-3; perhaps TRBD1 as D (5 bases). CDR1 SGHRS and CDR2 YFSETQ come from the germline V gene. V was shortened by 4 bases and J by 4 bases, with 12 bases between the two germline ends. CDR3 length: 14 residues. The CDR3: CASSRDDLGNTIYF. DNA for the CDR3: TGCGCCAGCAGCCGGGACGACCTAGGAAACACCATATATTTT.